This T cell receptor (beta chain) comes out of a study of T-cell reconstitution after alpha-beta-depleted transplantation in children. This clonotype was picked up a small number of times. Antigen: not known. Study outcomes and limitations: Among T cells one year after transplant, newly produced cells accounted for most counts and diversity. Reported findings indicate that, about two months after transplant, alpha-beta T cells came from several hundred expanded clones, which were derived from non-depleted graft cells.

Preparing the TCRbeta library involved the use of unique molecular identifiers. TCRdb reprocessed the PCR reads with MiXCR, giving one entry per CDR3 protein. This table has more than 400,000 distinct CDR3 sequences, 10% to 12% appearing once. The sequencing here drew on PBMCs, mostly from graft donor cells, taken 180 days after TCRalphabeta/CD19-depleted stem cell transplant. The receptor was derived from a female patient younger than 10 who had a stem cell transplant for aplastic anemia, so the T cells may come from the graft donor.

The CDR3 sequence: CASSQDGLAGDTQYF. Here the CDR3 DNA reads TGTGCCAGCAGCCAAGACGGGCTAGCAGGGGATACGCAGTATTTT. The chain employs TRBV4-2 and TRBJ2-3; D is perhaps TRBD1 or TRBD2 (5 bases each). V lost 0 bases to trimming and J lost 6 bases, with 13 bases between them. Germline values: CDR1 LGHNA, CDR2 YNFKEQ. The CDR3 has 15 residues.